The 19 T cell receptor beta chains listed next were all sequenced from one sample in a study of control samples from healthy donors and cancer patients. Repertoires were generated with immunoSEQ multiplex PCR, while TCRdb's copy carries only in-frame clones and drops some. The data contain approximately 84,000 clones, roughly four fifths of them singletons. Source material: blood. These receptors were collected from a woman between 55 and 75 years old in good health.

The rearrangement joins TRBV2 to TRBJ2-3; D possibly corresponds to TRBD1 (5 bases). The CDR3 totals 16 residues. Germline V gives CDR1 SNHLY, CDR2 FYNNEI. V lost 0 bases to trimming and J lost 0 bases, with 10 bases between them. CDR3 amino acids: CASSEAAGLSTDTQYF. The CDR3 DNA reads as TGTGCCAGCAGTGAAGCGGCAGGGCTTAGCACAGATACGCAGTATTTT.

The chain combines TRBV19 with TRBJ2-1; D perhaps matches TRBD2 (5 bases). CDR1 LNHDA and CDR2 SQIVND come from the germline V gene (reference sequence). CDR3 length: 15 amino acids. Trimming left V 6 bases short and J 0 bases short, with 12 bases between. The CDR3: CASRPSGSSYNEQFF. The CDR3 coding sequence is TGTGCCAGTAGACCGAGCGGAAGCTCCTACAATGAGCAGTTCTTC. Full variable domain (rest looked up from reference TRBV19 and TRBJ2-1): DGGITQSPKYLFRKEGQNVTLSCEQNLNHDAMYWYRQDPGQGLRLIYYSQIVNDFQKGDIAEGYSVSREKKESFPLTVTSAQKNPTAFYLCASRPSGSSYNEQFFGPGTRLTVL.

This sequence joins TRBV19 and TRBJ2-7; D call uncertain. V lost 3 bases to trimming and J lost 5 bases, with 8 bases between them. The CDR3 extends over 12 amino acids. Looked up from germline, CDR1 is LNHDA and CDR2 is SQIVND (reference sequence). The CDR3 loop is CASSIFGNEQYF. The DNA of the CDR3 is TGTGCCAGTAGTATTTTTGGAAACGAGCAGTACTTC.

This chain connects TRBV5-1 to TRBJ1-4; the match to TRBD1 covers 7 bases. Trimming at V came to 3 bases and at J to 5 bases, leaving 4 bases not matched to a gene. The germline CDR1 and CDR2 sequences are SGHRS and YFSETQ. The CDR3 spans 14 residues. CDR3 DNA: TGCGCCAGCAGCTCAACAGGGGCGAATGAAAAACTGTTTTTT. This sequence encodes CASSSTGANEKLFF.

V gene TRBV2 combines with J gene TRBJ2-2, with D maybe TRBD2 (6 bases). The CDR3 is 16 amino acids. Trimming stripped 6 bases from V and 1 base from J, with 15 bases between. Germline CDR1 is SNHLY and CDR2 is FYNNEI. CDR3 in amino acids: CASRETRRENTGELFF. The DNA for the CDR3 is TGTGCCAGCAGGGAGACCCGGCGGGAGAACACCGGGGAGCTGTTTTTT.

CDR3 loop: CASSLMAALYSNQPQHF. The CDR3 region has the DNA TGTGCCAGCAGTTTAATGGCGGCCCTTTATAGCAATCAGCCCCAGCATTTT. The chain employs TRBV28 and TRBJ1-5, with unresolved D. CDR3 length: 17 amino acids. Trimming took off 2 bases at V and 0 bases at J, with 14 bases between the two ends. From germline, CDR1 is MDHEN and CDR2 SYDVKM.

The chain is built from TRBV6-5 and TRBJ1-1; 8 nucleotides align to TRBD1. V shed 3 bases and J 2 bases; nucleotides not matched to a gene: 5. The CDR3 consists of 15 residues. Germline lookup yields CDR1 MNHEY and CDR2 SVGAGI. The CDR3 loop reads CASSYYDRGNTEAFF. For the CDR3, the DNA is TGTGCCAGCAGTTATTACGACAGGGGTAACACTGAAGCTTTCTTT.

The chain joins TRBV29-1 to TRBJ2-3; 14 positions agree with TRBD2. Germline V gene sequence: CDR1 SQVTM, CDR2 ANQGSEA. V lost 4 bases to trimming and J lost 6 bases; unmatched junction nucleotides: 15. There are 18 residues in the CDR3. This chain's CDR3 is CSVGASRLAGGPSDTQYF. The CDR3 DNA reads TGCAGCGTTGGGGCATCCCGACTAGCGGGAGGGCCGTCCGATACGCAGTATTTT.

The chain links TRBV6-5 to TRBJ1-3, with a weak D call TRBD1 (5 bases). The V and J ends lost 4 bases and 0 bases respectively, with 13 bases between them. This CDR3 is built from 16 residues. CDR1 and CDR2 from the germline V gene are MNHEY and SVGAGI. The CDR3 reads CASSSGLPNSGNTIYF. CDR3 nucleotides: TGTGCCAGCAGTTCGGGACTCCCGAACTCTGGAAACACCATATATTTT.

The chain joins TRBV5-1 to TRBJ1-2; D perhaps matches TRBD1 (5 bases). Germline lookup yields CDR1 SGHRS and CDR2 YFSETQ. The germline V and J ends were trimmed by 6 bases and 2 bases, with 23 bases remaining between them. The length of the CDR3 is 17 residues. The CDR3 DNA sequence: TGCGCCAGCAAATCGGGAGCCGACAGTGGTTTAAACTATGGCTACACCTTC. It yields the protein CASKSGADSGLNYGYTF.

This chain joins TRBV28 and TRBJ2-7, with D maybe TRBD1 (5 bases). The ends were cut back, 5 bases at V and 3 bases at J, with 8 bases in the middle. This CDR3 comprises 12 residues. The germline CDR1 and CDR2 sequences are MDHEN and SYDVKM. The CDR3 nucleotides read TGTGCCAGCAGTAGACAGCGCTACGAGCAGTACTTC. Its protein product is CASSRQRYEQYF.

CDR3: CASSFPGRGYDNEQFF. In DNA, the CDR3 is TGTGCCAGCAGTTTCCCCGGTCGAGGGTACGACAATGAGCAGTTCTTC. The genes are TRBV27 and TRBJ2-1, with D perhaps TRBD2 (5 bases). V was clipped by 3 bases and J by 5 bases, with 17 bases between them. The CDR3 runs to 16 residues. The V gene's germline CDR1 is MNHEY and CDR2 SMNVEV (reference sequence).

CDR3 loop: CASSESGTRSYEQYF. For the CDR3, the DNA is TGCGCCAGCAGTGAGTCTGGGACTAGATCCTACGAGCAGTACTTC. V usage is TRBV10-1 and J usage is TRBJ2-7; 8 nucleotides agree with TRBD2. Germline values: CDR1 WNHNN, CDR2 SYGVQD (reference sequence). The CDR3 totals 15 residues. Unmatched junction bases numbered 2, after V lost 0 bases and J lost 1 base.

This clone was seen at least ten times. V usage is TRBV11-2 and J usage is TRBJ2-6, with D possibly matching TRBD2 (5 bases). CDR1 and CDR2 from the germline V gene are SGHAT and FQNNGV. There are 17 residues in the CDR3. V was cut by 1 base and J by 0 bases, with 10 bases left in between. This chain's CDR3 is CASSLAGTLSGANVLTF. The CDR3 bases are TGTGCCAGCAGCTTAGCGGGAACCCTCTCTGGGGCCAACGTCCTGACTTTC.

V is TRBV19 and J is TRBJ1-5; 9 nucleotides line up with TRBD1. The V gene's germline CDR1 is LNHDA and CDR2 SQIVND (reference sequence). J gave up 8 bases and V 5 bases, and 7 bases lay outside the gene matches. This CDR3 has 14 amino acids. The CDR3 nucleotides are TGTGCCAGTAGTTCGGGACAGGGAATCAAGCCCCAGCATTTT. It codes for CASSSGQGIKPQHF.

CDR3: CASSLSTDTQYF. DNA for the CDR3: TGTGCCAGCAGCCTCAGCACAGATACGCAGTATTTT. The chain uses TRBV11-2 and TRBJ2-3; D unresolved. The CDR3 sequence is 12 residues long. Trimming stripped 5 bases from V and 0 bases from J, with 3 bases between. Germline CDR1 and CDR2: SGHAT and FQNNGV.

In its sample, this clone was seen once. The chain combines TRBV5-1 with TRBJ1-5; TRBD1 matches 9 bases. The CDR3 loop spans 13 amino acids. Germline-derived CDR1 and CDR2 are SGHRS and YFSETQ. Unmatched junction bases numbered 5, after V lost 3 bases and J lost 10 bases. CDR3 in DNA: TGCGCCAGCAGCTCGGGACAGGGCAGCCCCCAGCATTTT. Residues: CASSSGQGSPQHF. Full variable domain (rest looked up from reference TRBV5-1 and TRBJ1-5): KAGVTQTPRYLIKTRGQQVTLSCSPISGHRSVSWYQQTPGQGLQFLFEYFSETQRNKGNFPGRFSGRQFSNSRSEMNVSTLELGDSALYLCASSSGQGSPQHFGDGTRLSIL.

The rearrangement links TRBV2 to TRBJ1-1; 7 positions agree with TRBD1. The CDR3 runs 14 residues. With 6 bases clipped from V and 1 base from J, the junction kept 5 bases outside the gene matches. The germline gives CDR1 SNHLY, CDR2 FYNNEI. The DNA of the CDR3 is TGTGCCAGCAGGACAGGGAAAAGGAACACTGAAGCTTTCTTT. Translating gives CASRTGKRNTEAFF.

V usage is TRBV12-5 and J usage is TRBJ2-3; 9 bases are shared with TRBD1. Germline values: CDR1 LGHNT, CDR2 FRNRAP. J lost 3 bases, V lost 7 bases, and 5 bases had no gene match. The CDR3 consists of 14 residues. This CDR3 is CASAHDRGTDTQYF. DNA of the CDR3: TGTGCTAGTGCCCACGACAGGGGGACAGATACGCAGTATTTT.